This T cell receptor beta chain was captured in a study of cytomegalovirus exposure and HLA in healthy donors. General study points: Among TCR sequences, most were rare, though some public TCRs appeared in many donors. Overall, about 160 TCR beta chains were annotated as cytomegalovirus-associated.

Comments on this clone: What it recognizes is unknown.

This CDR3 spans 14 amino acids. Germline loops: CDR1 SGHNT, CDR2 YYREEE (reference sequence). J gave up 2 bases and V 4 bases, and 5 bases lay outside the gene matches. Only in-frame clones appear in the TCRdb table, and some are missing; sequencing was by immunoSEQ multiplex PCR. There are 120,000 or so clones in the sample; about 85% occur only once, and about 4.2% lies in the top ten. The TCR was taken from a man between 18 and 29 years old in good health and CMV-seropositive. Sequenced: PBMCs. This chain joins TRBV5-4 and TRBJ2-7, with TRBD1 identical over 8 bases. The CDR3 nucleotides are TGTGCCAGCAGCAAGACAGGGGCCGCCTACGAGCAGTACTTC. It translates to CASSKTGAAYEQYF.